One and the same sample provided the 19 T cell receptor beta chains below, sequenced in a study of identical twins. Using its own MiXCR run on the 5' RACE reads, TCRdb lists one record per CDR3 protein. This table holds some 790,000 distinct CDR3 sequences, around a sixth found once. These records were also assigned to another study, of T cells expressing NK-cell markers.

Sequenced: PBMCs. All receptors derive from a woman aged 18-29 years in good health.

This clonotype was seen a handful of times. This rearrangement joins TRBV9 to TRBJ2-7; 7 positions agree with TRBD2. V was pared by 3 bases and J by 7 bases, with 10 bases of the junction left unmatched. The CDR3 has 14 residues. Germline V gene data show CDR1 as SGDLS and CDR2 as YYNGEE. The CDR3 bases are TGTGCCAGCAGCGCCGGGAGGCGTGTCGGGGAGCAGTACTTC. This translates into CASSAGRRVGEQYF.

This clonotype showed up many times. The gene calls are TRBV12-3 or TRBV12-4 and TRBJ2-1, with D perhaps TRBD1 (6 bases). The CDR3 has 14 residues. Trimming cost V 7 bases and J 0 bases, with 10 bases left between them. CDR3 loop: CASKKDSSYNEQFF. CDR3 bases: TGTGCCAGCAAGAAGGACAGCTCCTACAATGAGCAGTTCTTC.

This chain links TRBV7-2 with TRBJ2-5, with 11 positions matching TRBD2. The ends lost 7 bases at V and 1 base at J; junction bases unmatched: 8. CDR3 size: 16 residues. The V gene's germline CDR1 is SGHTA and CDR2 FQGNSA. The CDR3 is CASTLRLAGTQETQYF. The CDR3 DNA reads TGTGCCAGCACCCTCCGACTAGCGGGGACCCAAGAGACCCAGTACTTC.

The chain uses TRBV5-1 and TRBJ2-7; D possibly corresponds to TRBD2 (5 bases). The CDR3 consists of 12 residues. V was trimmed by 6 bases and J by 6 bases, leaving 13 bases between them. Germline V gives CDR1 SGHRS, CDR2 YFSETQ. The CDR3 protein is CASMDGVGEQYF. DNA for the CDR3: TGCGCCAGCATGGACGGGGTAGGCGAGCAGTACTTC.

This chain uses TRBV25-1 with TRBJ1-2; 8 nucleotides agree with TRBD1. Germline V gene lookup returns CDR1 MGHDK and CDR2 SYGVNS. The V gene end was trimmed by 7 bases and the J gene end by 8 bases; junction bases not matched to a gene: 9. This CDR3 comprises 13 residues. The CDR3 nucleotides are TGTGCCAGCACCCCTCCGGGACAGGAAGGCTACACCTTC. This codes for CASTPPGQEGYTF.

The chain uses TRBV12-3 or TRBV12-4 and TRBJ2-7; a weak D match, TRBD2 (5 bases). V was trimmed by 1 base and J by 7 bases, leaving 11 bases between them. The CDR3 loop spans 13 amino acids. The CDR3 region is CASSLGLLGEQYF. The CDR3 coding sequence is TGTGCCAGCAGTTTAGGGCTACTAGGGGAGCAGTACTTC.

This clonotype was counted ten times or more. V gene TRBV5-1 combines with J gene TRBJ1-1; possibly TRBD1 for D (5 bases). The CDR3 loop spans 17 amino acids. V lost 0 bases to trimming and J lost 0 bases, with 15 bases between them. Germline CDR1 SGHRS, CDR2 YFSETQ. The CDR3: CASSLGGHTAMNTEAFF. CDR3 bases: TGCGCCAGCAGCTTGGGAGGACACACCGCAATGAACACTGAAGCTTTCTTT.

This rearrangement joins TRBV14 to TRBJ1-1; no firm D call. The length of the CDR3 is 17 residues. From germline, CDR1 is SGHDN and CDR2 FVKESK. The V end was cut by 1 base, the J end by 1 base, with 16 bases between. The CDR3 loop reads CASSQVTLTGKNTEAFF. For the CDR3, the DNA is TGTGCCAGCAGCCAAGTGACCTTGACGGGCAAGAACACTGAAGCTTTCTTT. The variable domain in full, completed from reference TRBV14 and TRBJ1-1, reads EAGVTQFPSHSVIEKGQTVTLRCDPISGHDNLYWYRRVMGKEIKFLLHFVKESKQDESGMPNNRFLAERTGGTYSTLKVQPAELEDSGVYFCASSQVTLTGKNTEAFFGQGTRLTVV.

V usage is TRBV4-3 and J usage is TRBJ2-1, with D hard to call. The CDR3 spans 15 residues. The V gene lost 1 base and the J gene lost 7 bases, with 14 bases spanning the gap. Germline V gene lookup returns CDR1 LGHNA and CDR2 YSLEER. As DNA, the CDR3 is TGCGCCAGCAGCCAAGTCGCCCCCATGGAGAATGAGCAGTTCTTC. It encodes CASSQVAPMENEQFF.

The V call is TRBV12-5, the J call TRBJ2-6, with no clear D. Trimming removed 4 bases from V and 1 base from J, with 5 bases in between. The CDR3 has 14 amino acids. The germline gives CDR1 LGHNT, CDR2 FRNRAP. CDR3 protein: CASGSPSGANVLTF. In nucleotides, the CDR3 is TGTGCTAGTGGTTCTCCTTCTGGGGCCAACGTCCTGACTTTC.

The CDR3 sequence: CAIRGQGNTGELFF. CDR3 nucleotide sequence: TGTGCCATCAGGGGGCAGGGGAACACCGGGGAGCTGTTTTTT. The chain uses TRBV10-3 and TRBJ2-2, with a tentative D call TRBD1 (5 bases). CDR3 length: 14 amino acids. V lost 6 bases, J lost 1 base, and 9 bases lay in between. Germline loops: CDR1 ENHRY, CDR2 SYGVKD.

The V gene is TRBV20-1, the J gene TRBJ2-3, with a possible D match to TRBD2 (5 bases). The ends were cut back, 6 bases at V and 6 bases at J, with 13 bases in the middle. Germline CDR1 is DFQATT and CDR2 is SNEGSKA (reference sequence). This CDR3 region has 12 residues. The CDR3 reads CSAQTRSDTQYF. The CDR3 nucleotides are TGCAGTGCGCAAACTAGGTCTGATACGCAGTATTTT.

The chain combines TRBV4-3 with TRBJ2-7; the D gene is possibly TRBD2 (6 bases). V lost 0 bases to trimming and J lost 4 bases, with 13 bases between them. Per germline, CDR1 LGHNA and CDR2 YSLEER. CDR3 length equals 15 residues. DNA of the CDR3: TGCGCCAGCAGCCAAGATTCGGGAGCAGGTTACGAGCAGTACTTC. Translating gives CASSQDSGAGYEQYF.

As to this clonotype: The junction shows a germline mismatch at one end, possibly a read error. The chain combines TRBV11-3 with TRBJ2-1; 8 bases are shared with TRBD1. The CDR3 length is 15 residues. CDR1 and CDR2 (germline): SGHNT, YENEEA. CDR3 sequence (DNA): TGTGCCAGCAGCCCAGTGACAGGGGTCTACGATGAGCAGTTCTTC. This sequence encodes CASSPVTGVYDEQFF.

The rearrangement uses TRBV20-1 and TRBJ2-1, with D possibly TRBD2 on 6 matching bases. V shed 5 bases and J shed 8 bases, with 13 bases lying between them. The CDR3 is 12 amino acids. Germline CDR1 and CDR2: DFQATT and SNEGSKA (reference sequence). The CDR3 sequence: CSASRETDEQFF. CDR3 in DNA: TGCAGTGCTTCCCGGGAGACCGATGAGCAGTTCTTC.

The J gene is TRBJ2-3, the V gene TRBV19, with TRBD1 as a possible D gene (6 bases). Germline CDR1 reads LNHDA; CDR2 reads SQIVND (reference sequence). The V gene lost 5 bases and the J gene lost 1 base, with 10 bases spanning the gap. This CDR3 spans 14 amino acids. CDR3 in amino acids: CASSPRTGTDTQYF. CDR3 coding DNA: TGTGCCAGTAGTCCAAGGACAGGCACAGATACGCAGTATTTT.

The V gene is TRBV5-6, the J gene TRBJ2-5; TRBD2 aligns across 7 bases. J lost 1 base, V lost 2 bases, and 2 bases had no gene match. The CDR3 totals 14 residues. In germline, CDR1 is SGHDT, CDR2 YYEEEE. This CDR3 reads CASSFWGGQETQYF. The CDR3 DNA is TGTGCCAGCAGCTTCTGGGGGGGCCAAGAGACCCAGTACTTC.

In its sample, this clonotype was seen a few times. The chain uses TRBV5-1 and TRBJ2-3; D is unresolved. Germline assignment: CDR1 SGHRS and CDR2 YFSETQ. The CDR3 has 13 amino acids. V gave up 5 bases and J gave up 3 bases, with 10 bases separating them. The CDR3 sequence: CASSADSTDTQYF. DNA for the CDR3: TGCGCCAGCAGTGCCGACTCAACAGATACGCAGTATTTT.

A few counts support this clonotype. This chain's CDR3 is CASRISGGEETQYF. CDR3 sequence (DNA): TGTGCCAGCAGGATCTCGGGAGGGGAAGAGACCCAGTACTTC. The rearrangement links TRBV7-9 to TRBJ2-5; 8 bases are a match to TRBD2. Germline-derived CDR1 and CDR2 are SEHNR and FQNEAQ (reference sequence). This CDR3 is 14 amino acids long. J was trimmed by 3 bases and V by 6 bases; bases with no gene match: 6.